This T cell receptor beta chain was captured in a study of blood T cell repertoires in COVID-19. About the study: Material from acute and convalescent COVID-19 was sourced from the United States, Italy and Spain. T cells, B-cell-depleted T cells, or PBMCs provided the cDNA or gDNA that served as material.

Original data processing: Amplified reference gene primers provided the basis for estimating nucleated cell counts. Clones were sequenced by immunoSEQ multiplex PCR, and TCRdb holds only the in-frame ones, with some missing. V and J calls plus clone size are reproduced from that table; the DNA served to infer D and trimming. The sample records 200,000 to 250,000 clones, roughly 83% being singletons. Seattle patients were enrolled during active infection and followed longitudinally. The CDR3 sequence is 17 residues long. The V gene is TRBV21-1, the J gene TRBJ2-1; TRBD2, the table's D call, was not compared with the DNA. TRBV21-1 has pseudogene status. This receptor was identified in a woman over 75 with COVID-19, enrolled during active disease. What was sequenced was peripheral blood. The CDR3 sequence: CASNGLAGGESYNEQFF. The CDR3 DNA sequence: TGTGCCAGCAACGGACTAGCGGGGGGAGAGTCCTACAATGAGCAGTTCTTC.